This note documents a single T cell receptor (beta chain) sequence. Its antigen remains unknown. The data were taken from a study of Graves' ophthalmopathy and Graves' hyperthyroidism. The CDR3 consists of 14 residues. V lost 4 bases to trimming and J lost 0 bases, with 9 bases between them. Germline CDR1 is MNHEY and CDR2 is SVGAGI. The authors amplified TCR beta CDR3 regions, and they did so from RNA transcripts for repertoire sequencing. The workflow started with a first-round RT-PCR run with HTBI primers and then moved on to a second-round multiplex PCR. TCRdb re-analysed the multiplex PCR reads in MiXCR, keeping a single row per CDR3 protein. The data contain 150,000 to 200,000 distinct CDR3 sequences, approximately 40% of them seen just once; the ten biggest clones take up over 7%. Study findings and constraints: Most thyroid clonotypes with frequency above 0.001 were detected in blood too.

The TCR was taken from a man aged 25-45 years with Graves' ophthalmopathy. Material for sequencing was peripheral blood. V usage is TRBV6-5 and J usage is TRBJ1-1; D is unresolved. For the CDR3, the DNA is TGTGCCAGCAGTTCGACGGGGATGAACACTGAAGCTTTCTTT. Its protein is CASSSTGMNTEAFF.